This TCR beta chain was observed in a study of cytomegalovirus exposure and HLA in healthy donors. Notes on the study in general: Across HLA loci, a later analysis found differing TCR association rates, with DRB1 most and HLA-C fewest. It was taken for granted in presence/absence analyses that sequencing depth across donors was roughly uniform. In terms of immune exposure information, only CMV serostatus was available.

PCR involved 60 Vbeta and 13 Jbeta primers. Repertoires were generated with immunoSEQ multiplex PCR, while TCRdb's copy carries only in-frame clones and drops some. The data contain about 85,000 clones, under 90% of them singletons. Trimming shortened V by 0 bases and J by 11 bases, and 14 bases separated the two germline ends. This CDR3 region has 13 residues. Germline values: CDR1 SGHDT, CDR2 YYEEEE. This clone was counted a few times. As yet, its antigen is unknown. Donors in the study were healthy people who gave bone marrow. Sequencing input: PBMCs. The V gene is TRBV5-6, the J gene TRBJ1-1, with D possibly TRBD1 on 5 matching bases. This receptor was identified in a man between 50 and 59 years old in good health and CMV-seropositive. The CDR3 here is CASSLATAGKAFF. The CDR3, as DNA: TGTGCCAGCAGCTTGGCCACGGCAGGGAAGGCTTTCTTT.